This entry lists 23 T cell receptor beta chains sequenced from one sample in a study of CD8+CD57+ T cells in acquired aplastic anemia. Profiles of TCR beta VDJ and CDR3 were generated from a genomic DNA template. Via MiXCR, TCRdb re-called the reads, giving one row per CDR3 protein. The repertoire holds 150,000 to 200,000 distinct CDR3 sequences, with roughly 50% as singletons. CD8+CD57+ cell expansion, shown by flow cytometry, had occurred in the patients selected for sequencing. Sequencing used sorted CD4+, CD8+, or CD8+CD57+ T cells (not recorded which) from PBMCs. The receptors here all came from a human donor with aplastic anemia.

The chain couples TRBV29-1 to TRBJ2-5; tentative D call: TRBD1 (6 bases). This CDR3 spans 15 amino acids. Trimming shortened V by 2 bases and J by 0 bases, and 13 bases separated the two germline ends. In germline, CDR1 is SQVTM, CDR2 ANQGSEA. The DNA of the CDR3 is TGCAGCGTTGAAAGGGGGTTGATGTACCAAGAGACCCAGTACTTC. Translated, it gives CSVERGLMYQETQYF.

This clonotype appeared once. A much larger clone lies one base from this, so it may be a read error. V gene TRBV7-9 combines with J gene TRBJ1-4, with TRBD1 matching 7 bases. Germline CDR1 is SEHNR and CDR2 is FQNEAQ (reference sequence). The CDR3 length is 14 residues. CDR3 DNA sequence: TGTGCCAGCAGCCCCACAGGGGTAGGTGAAAGACTGTTTTTT. Residues: CASSPTGVGERLFF.

The rearrangement joins TRBV6-5 to TRBJ1-2; D not resolved. Between the trimmed V and J ends, which lost 5 bases and 8 bases, there was a span of 6 bases. This CDR3 spans 10 amino acids. Per germline, CDR1 MNHEY and CDR2 SVGAGI. CDR3 region: CASSPRGYTF. CDR3 DNA: TGTGCCAGCAGTCCCCGGGGCTACACCTTC.

CDR3 in DNA: TGTGCCAGTATGAAGCGGGGGGGAGATACGCAGTATTTT. It encodes CASMKRGGDTQYF. The rearrangement uses TRBV19 and TRBJ2-3; 10 nucleotides line up with TRBD2. V dropped 7 bases and J dropped 5; count of bases not matched to a gene: 3. Germline CDR1 and CDR2: LNHDA and SQIVND (reference sequence). This CDR3 is 13 amino acids long.

At least ten counts were recorded for this clonotype. The chain has TRBV20-1 and TRBJ1-2; D unresolved. The ends were cut back, 1 base at V and 2 bases at J, with 11 bases in the middle. The CDR3 length is 14 residues. Germline V CDR1 and CDR2: DFQATT, SNEGSKA (reference sequence). CDR3 coding DNA: TGCAGTGCTAGAGGGCAGGCGAGGAACTATGGCTACACCTTC. Translation gives CSARGQARNYGYTF.

Ten or more counts support this clonotype. The V gene is TRBV3-1, the J gene TRBJ1-6; 7 nucleotides align to TRBD1. The CDR3 length is 15 residues. The V segment lost 2 bases and the J segment 7 bases; nucleotides outside the gene matches: 5. Germline V lookup: CDR1 LGHDT, CDR2 YNNKEL (reference sequence). The chain's CDR3 is CASSQQDRLNSPLHF. CDR3 coding DNA: TGTGCCAGCAGCCAACAGGACAGGCTAAATTCACCCCTCCACTTT.

Comments on this clonotype: Likely a read error: the CDR3 ends without its conserved phenylalanine or tryptophan. This chain uses TRBV10-3 with TRBJ2-7; 13 nucleotides align to TRBD2. Germline CDR1 and CDR2: ENHRY and SYGVKD. CDR3 length: 19 amino acids. In nucleotides, the CDR3 is TGTGGCATCAGTGGGGGTCCCCGCGGGACTAGCGGGATATCCTACGAGCAGTACTCC. Its protein is CGISGGPRGTSGISYEQYS.

About this clonotype itself: At one end the junction does not follow the germline gene, possibly because of a read error. The V gene is TRBV20-1, the J gene TRBJ1-1; D is perhaps TRBD1 (6 bases). This CDR3 has 13 amino acids. Germline CDR1 is DFQATT and CDR2 is SNEGSKA (reference sequence). CDR3 nucleotides: TGCAGTGCTGGGGGCGATATGAACACTGAAGCTCTCTTT. Its protein product is CSAGGDMNTEALF.

This clonotype was counted at least ten times. The rearrangement uses TRBV5-1 and TRBJ2-7; D is unresolved. Germline V gives CDR1 SGHRS, CDR2 YFSETQ. This CDR3 has 13 amino acids. V gave up 5 bases and J gave up 1 base, with 10 bases separating them. Written as DNA, the CDR3 is TGCGCCAGCAGTCTAGACGGATCCTACGAGCAGTACTTC. It is translated as CASSLDGSYEQYF.

This clonotype was counted at least ten times. The V gene is TRBV12-5, the J gene TRBJ1-5; 7 nucleotides align to TRBD1. This CDR3 has 12 residues. From germline, CDR1 is LGHNT and CDR2 FRNRAP. With V trimmed by 6 bases and J by 11 bases, 7 bases remained unmatched. CDR3 sequence reads: CASGRQGGAQHF. The DNA of the CDR3 is TGTGCTAGTGGGCGACAGGGAGGCGCCCAGCATTTT.

In this sample, this clonotype turned up many times. The chain couples TRBV7-8 to TRBJ2-7; possibly TRBD1 or TRBD2 for D (5 bases each). V dropped 6 bases and J dropped 5 bases, with 11 bases sitting between them. The V gene's germline CDR1 is SGHVS and CDR2 FQNEAQ. This CDR3 has 12 amino acids. The CDR3 loop reads CASSQRGHEQYF. The CDR3 nucleotides read TGTGCCAGCAGTCAACGGGGCCACGAGCAGTACTTC.

The chain is built from TRBV9 and TRBJ2-7, with D perhaps given as TRBD1 or TRBD2 (6 bases each). The germline gives CDR1 SGDLS, CDR2 YYNGEE. The V and J ends lost 0 bases and 6 bases respectively, with 19 bases between them. The CDR3 spans 16 residues. Here the CDR3 DNA reads TGTGCCAGCAGCGTAGCTGCAGGGGAGGTGCTCTGCGAGCAGTACTTC. The encoded protein is CASSVAAGEVLCEQYF.

The table lists this clonotype with many counts. This chain uses TRBV7-2 with TRBJ2-7; the D gene is possibly TRBD2 (6 bases). The CDR3 has 14 residues. Deletions cut 1 base from V and 2 bases from J, with 9 bases between. CDR1 and CDR2 (germline): SGHTA, FQGNSA. Here the CDR3 reads CASSLGRDPYEQYF. Written as DNA, the CDR3 is TGTGCCAGCAGCTTAGGGCGGGACCCCTACGAGCAGTACTTC.

The table lists this clonotype with many counts. The chain links TRBV12-3 or TRBV12-4 to TRBJ2-7; 9 bases match TRBD1. After removal of 7 bases from V and 3 bases from J, the junction contained 7 bases not matched to a gene. The length of the CDR3 is 14 residues. The CDR3 here is CASTATGGIYEQYF. The DNA for the CDR3 is TGTGCCAGCACTGCGACAGGGGGAATCTACGAGCAGTACTTC.

The J gene is TRBJ1-1, the V gene TRBV20-1; TRBD1 matches at 7 bases. The CDR3 consists of 12 residues. V shed 7 bases and J 0 bases; nucleotides not matched to a gene: 2. Looked up from germline, CDR1 is DFQATT and CDR2 is SNEGSKA (reference sequence). In DNA form, the CDR3 reads TGCAGTGGGGGACAGATGAACACTGAAGCTTTCTTT. Translated, it gives CSGGQMNTEAFF.

This clonotype was counted ten times or more. The chain recombines TRBV20-1 with TRBJ2-3, with D tentatively TRBD2 (6 bases). The CDR3 loop spans 14 amino acids. The V gene lost 6 bases and the J gene lost 2 bases, with 15 bases spanning the gap. Looked up from germline, CDR1 is DFQATT and CDR2 is SNEGSKA (reference sequence). The CDR3 loop reads CSAPRDSYTDTQYF. The CDR3 coding sequence is TGCAGTGCCCCCCGGGACTCCTACACAGATACGCAGTATTTT.

The chain carries TRBV20-1 and TRBJ2-5; 12 bases are a match to TRBD1. Germline V lookup: CDR1 DFQATT, CDR2 SNEGSKA (reference sequence). V was clipped by 6 bases and J by 4 bases; unmatched bases: 3. CDR3 size: 13 residues. The CDR3 reads CSAGQGASETQYF. The CDR3 coding sequence is TGCAGTGCGGGACAGGGGGCTTCAGAGACCCAGTACTTC.

The DNA for the CDR3 is TGTGCCAGCAGCGCCTCCACTAGTCTTGATAGCACAGATACGCAGTATTTT. Translating it yields CASSASTSLDSTDTQYF. The chain uses TRBV11-2 and TRBJ2-3; possibly TRBD2 for D (5 bases). V lost 5 bases to trimming and J lost 0 bases, with 18 bases between them. The CDR3 extends over 17 amino acids. Per germline, CDR1 SGHAT and CDR2 FQNNGV.

Details on this clonotype: A much bigger clone sits one base away, suggesting this may be a read error. The chain uses TRBV24-1 and TRBJ2-5; D not certain. V was trimmed by 10 bases and J by 6 bases, leaving 8 bases between them. This CDR3 spans 10 amino acids. Germline loops: CDR1 KGHDR, CDR2 SFDVKD. The DNA of the CDR3 is TGTGCCACAAGTAGGAAGACCCAGTACTTC. Residues: CATSRKTQYF.

This sequence joins TRBV7-2 and TRBJ2-5, with 11 bases that match TRBD1. After removal of 6 bases from V and 5 bases from J, the junction contained 11 bases not matched to a gene. Looked up from germline, CDR1 is SGHTA and CDR2 is FQGNSA. CDR3 length: 16 residues. CDR3: CASRNKGQGVWETQYF. The CDR3 DNA sequence: TGTGCCAGCAGGAATAAGGGACAGGGGGTTTGGGAGACCCAGTACTTC.

With regard to this clonotype: A clone one base away is much larger, so this may be a read error. J is TRBJ1-4 and V is TRBV16; no definite D call. The V gene's germline CDR1 is KGHSY and CDR2 FQNENV. The CDR3 is 12 amino acids. V was trimmed by 0 bases and J by 8 bases, leaving 4 bases between them. Here the CDR3 reads CASSQSGEKLFF. CDR3 DNA sequence: TGTGCCAGCAGCCAATCGGGAGAAAAACTGTTTTTT.

The chain combines TRBV3-1 with TRBJ1-2; 7 nucleotides agree with TRBD1. The V gene's germline CDR1 is LGHDT and CDR2 YNNKEL (reference sequence). The CDR3 covers 15 residues. The J segment lost 1 base and the V segment lost 4 bases, leaving 6 bases of the junction unmatched. The CDR3 sequence: CASSLPGQINYGYTF. CDR3 DNA: TGTGCCAGCAGCCTACCGGGACAGATTAACTATGGCTACACCTTC.

The J gene is TRBJ2-3, the V gene TRBV20-1, with D perhaps TRBD1 (6 bases). The CDR3 has 14 residues. Germline V gives CDR1 DFQATT, CDR2 SNEGSKA (reference sequence). The V end lost 6 bases, the J end lost 1 base, and 14 bases lay between the germline ends. CDR3 sequence: CSAQDRRGTDTQYF. CDR3 bases: TGCAGTGCCCAGGACAGAAGAGGCACAGATACGCAGTATTTT.